Following are 9 T cell receptor beta chains from one sample sequenced in a study of PD-1 blockade in classical Hodgkin lymphoma. Only in-frame clones appear in the TCRdb table, and some are missing; sequencing was by immunoSEQ multiplex PCR. This table has tens of thousands of clones, around 94% appearing once. Time point meaning: cycle 4 day 1 (C4D1), after 5 to 7 weeks of nivolumab. Every patient had relapsed following autologous stem cell transplantation, and cohorts differed in brentuximab vedotin exposure. The sample in question was peripheral blood mononuclear cells (PBMCs), obtained before the fourth cycle of nivolumab. The receptors stem from a human donor with classical Hodgkin lymphoma.

The chain employs TRBV5-1 and TRBJ2-5, with D tentatively TRBD1 or TRBD2 (5 bases each). The CDR3 sequence is 16 residues long. The V end lost 0 bases, the J end lost 0 bases, and 12 bases lay between the germline ends. Germline CDR1 SGHRS, CDR2 YFSETQ. This chain's CDR3 is CASSLGLGRNQETQYF. DNA for the CDR3: TGCGCCAGCAGCTTGGGCCTGGGACGGAACCAAGAGACCCAGTACTTC.

The rearrangement joins TRBV11-2 to TRBJ2-1; D possibly corresponds to TRBD2 (5 bases). Germline CDR1 SGHAT, CDR2 FQNNGV. This CDR3 contains 14 residues. V was pared by 5 bases and J by 3 bases, with 11 bases between. CDR3 nucleotides: TGTGCCAGCAGCCTGACCGGGGTCTACAATGAGCAGTTCTTC. Encoded protein: CASSLTGVYNEQFF.

This sequence joins TRBV4-1 and TRBJ1-2, with D hard to call. The V and J ends lost 0 bases and 4 bases respectively, with 15 bases between them. Germline CDR1 and CDR2: MGHRA and YSYEKL. This CDR3 is built from 16 residues. The chain's CDR3 is CASSQDSHSGFYGYTF. The CDR3 DNA is TGCGCCAGCAGCCAAGATAGCCATAGCGGGTTCTATGGCTACACCTTC.

To note about this clone: Additional DNA sequences in this sample encode the identical CDR3. This chain joins TRBV7-2 and TRBJ2-3; D remains unclear. Germline-derived CDR1 and CDR2 are SGHTA and FQGNSA. The CDR3 spans 14 residues. V was shortened by 3 bases and J by 2 bases, with 9 bases between the two germline ends. CDR3 region: CASSFSTSTDTQYF. The CDR3 DNA reads as TGTGCCAGCAGCTTTTCTACATCCACAGATACGCAGTATTTT.

The chain recombines TRBV4-1 with TRBJ1-1; D is uncertain. The germline V and J ends were trimmed by 0 bases and 0 bases, with 14 bases remaining between them. There are 17 residues in the CDR3. Germline V lookup: CDR1 MGHRA, CDR2 YSYEKL. The CDR3 DNA sequence: TGCGCCAGCAGCCAAGATAGCCCTGGAGTCATGAACACTGAAGCTTTCTTT. This gives the protein CASSQDSPGVMNTEAFF.

This clone turned up a few times. The chain carries TRBV6-1 and TRBJ1-4; 9 bases match TRBD1. Germline-derived CDR1 and CDR2 are MNHNS and SASEGT. J was trimmed by 6 bases and V by 4 bases; bases with no gene match: 9. This CDR3 comprises 16 residues. CDR3 nucleotide sequence: TGTGCCAGCAGTGCCCCAACAGGGGGCGCGTATGAAAAACTGTTTTTT. Amino acids: CASSAPTGGAYEKLFF.

J is TRBJ2-7 and V is TRBV27, with D perhaps given as TRBD1 or TRBD2 (5 bases each). V lost 7 bases, J lost 7 bases, and 20 bases lay in between. The CDR3 has 14 residues. From germline, CDR1 is MNHEY and CDR2 SMNVEV (reference sequence). The CDR3 DNA follows: TGTGCCAGCACCTCCTGGGACCAACCTTGGGAGCAGTACTTC. Translating it yields CASTSWDQPWEQYF.

This clone was picked up a small number of times. Here the CDR3 reads CASRGGSNQPQHF. Written as DNA, the CDR3 is TGTGCCAGCAGAGGGGGAAGCAATCAGCCCCAGCATTTT. This chain uses TRBV6-6 with TRBJ1-5, with a weak D call TRBD1 (6 bases). Per germline, CDR1 MNHNY and CDR2 SVGAGI (reference sequence). V was pared by 6 bases and J by 1 base, with 7 bases between. The CDR3 extends over 13 amino acids.

The chain combines TRBV7-9 with TRBJ1-3; 7 bases line up with TRBD1. V was clipped by 8 bases and J by 1 base; unmatched bases: 11. In germline, CDR1 is SEHNR, CDR2 FQNEAQ (reference sequence). The CDR3 consists of 16 residues. The CDR3, as DNA: TGTGCCAGCCTCCGTGTAACACAGGGGTCTGGAAACACCATATATTTT. This gives the protein CASLRVTQGSGNTIYF. The complete variable domain, with remaining parts taken from reference TRBV7-9 and TRBJ1-3, reads DTGVSQNPRHKITKRGQNVTFRCDPISEHNRLYWYRQTLGQGPEFLTYFQNEAQLEKSRLLSDRFSAERPKGSFSTLEIQRTEQGDSAMYLCASLRVTQGSGNTIYFGEGSWLTVV.